This T cell receptor beta chain was profiled in a study of human T cells and chemical hapten exposure. To note about this clonotype: Sequence at one end of the junction differs from germline and may be a read error.

Looked up from germline, CDR1 is SQVTM and CDR2 is ANQGSEA. The length of the CDR3 is 8 residues. Time point indicated: patch test 1, 2 weeks after DPC sensitization. Regarding treatment: therapeutic diphenylcyclopropenone sensitization with weekly scalp DPC. TCRdb reprocessed the RACE reads via MiXCR and lists one record per CDR3 protein. The sample consists of 150,000 to 200,000 distinct CDR3 sequences, approximately 15% of them appearing once. This chain uses TRBV29-1 with TRBJ1-2; D ambiguous. This receptor was taken from a woman in her 30s with alopecia areata. Some clones in this sample may be carry-over from other donors' samples. The starting material was whole blood, obtained in connection with sensitization to the hapten diphenylcyclopropenone (DPC). CDR3 coding DNA: TGCTGCGTCGAAGGCTACACCTTC. Translation: CCVEGYTF.